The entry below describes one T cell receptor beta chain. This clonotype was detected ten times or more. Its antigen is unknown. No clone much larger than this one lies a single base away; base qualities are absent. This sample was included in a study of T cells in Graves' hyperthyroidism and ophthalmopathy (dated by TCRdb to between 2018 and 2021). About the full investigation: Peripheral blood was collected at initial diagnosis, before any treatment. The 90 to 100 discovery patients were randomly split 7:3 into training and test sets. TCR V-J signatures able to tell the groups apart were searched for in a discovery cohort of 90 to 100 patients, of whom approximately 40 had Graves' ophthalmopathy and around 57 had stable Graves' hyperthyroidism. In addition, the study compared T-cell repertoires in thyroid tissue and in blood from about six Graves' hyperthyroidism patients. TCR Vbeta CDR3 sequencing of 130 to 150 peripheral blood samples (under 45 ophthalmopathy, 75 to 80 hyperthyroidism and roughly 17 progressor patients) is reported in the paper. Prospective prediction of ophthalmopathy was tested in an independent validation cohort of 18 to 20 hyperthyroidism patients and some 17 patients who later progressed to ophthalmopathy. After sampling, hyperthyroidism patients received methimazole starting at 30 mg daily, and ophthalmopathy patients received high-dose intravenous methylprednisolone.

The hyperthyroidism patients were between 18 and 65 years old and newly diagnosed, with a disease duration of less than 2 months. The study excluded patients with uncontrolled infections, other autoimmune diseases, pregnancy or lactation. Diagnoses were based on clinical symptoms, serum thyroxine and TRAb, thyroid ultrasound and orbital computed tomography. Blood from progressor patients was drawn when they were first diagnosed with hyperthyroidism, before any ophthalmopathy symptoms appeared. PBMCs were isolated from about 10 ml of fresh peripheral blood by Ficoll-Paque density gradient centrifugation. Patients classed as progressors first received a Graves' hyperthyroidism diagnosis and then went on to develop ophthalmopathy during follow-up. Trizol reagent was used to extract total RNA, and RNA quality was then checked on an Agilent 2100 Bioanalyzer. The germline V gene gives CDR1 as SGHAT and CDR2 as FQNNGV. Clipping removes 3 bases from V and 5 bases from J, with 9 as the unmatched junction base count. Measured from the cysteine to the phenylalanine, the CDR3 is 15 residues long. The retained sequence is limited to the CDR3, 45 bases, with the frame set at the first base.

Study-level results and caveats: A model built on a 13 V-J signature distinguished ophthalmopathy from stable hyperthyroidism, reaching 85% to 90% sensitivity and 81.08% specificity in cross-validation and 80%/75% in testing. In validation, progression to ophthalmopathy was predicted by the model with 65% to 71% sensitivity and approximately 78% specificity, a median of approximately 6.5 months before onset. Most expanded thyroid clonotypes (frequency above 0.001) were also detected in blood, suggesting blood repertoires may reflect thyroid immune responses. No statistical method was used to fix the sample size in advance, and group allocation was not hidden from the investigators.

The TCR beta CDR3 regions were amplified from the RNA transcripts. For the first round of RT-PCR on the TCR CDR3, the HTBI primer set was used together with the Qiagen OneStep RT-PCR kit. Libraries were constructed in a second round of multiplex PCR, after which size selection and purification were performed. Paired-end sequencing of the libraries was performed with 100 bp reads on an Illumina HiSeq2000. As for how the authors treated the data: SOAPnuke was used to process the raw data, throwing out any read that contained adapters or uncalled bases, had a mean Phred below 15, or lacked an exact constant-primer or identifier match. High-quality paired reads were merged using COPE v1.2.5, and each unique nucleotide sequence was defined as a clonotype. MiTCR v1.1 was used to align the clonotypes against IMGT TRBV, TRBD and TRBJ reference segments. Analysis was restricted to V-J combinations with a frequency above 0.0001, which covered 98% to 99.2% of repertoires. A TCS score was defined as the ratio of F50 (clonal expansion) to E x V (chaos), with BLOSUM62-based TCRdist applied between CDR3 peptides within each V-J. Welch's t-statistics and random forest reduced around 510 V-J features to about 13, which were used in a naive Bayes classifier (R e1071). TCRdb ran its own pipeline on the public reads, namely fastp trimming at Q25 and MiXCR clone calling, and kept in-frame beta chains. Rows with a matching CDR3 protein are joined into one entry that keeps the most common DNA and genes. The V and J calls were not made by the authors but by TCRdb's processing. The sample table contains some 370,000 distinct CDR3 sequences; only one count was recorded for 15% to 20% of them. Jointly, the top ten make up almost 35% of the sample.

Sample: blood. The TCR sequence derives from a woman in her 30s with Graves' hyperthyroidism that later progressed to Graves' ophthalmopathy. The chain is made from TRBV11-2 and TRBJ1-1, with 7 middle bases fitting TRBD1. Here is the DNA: TGTGCCAGCAGCTTTCGGGCAGGGGGTACGACTGAAGCTTTCTTT. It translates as CASSFRAGGTTEAFF.